One and the same sample provided the 26 T cell receptor beta chains below, sequenced in a study of blood T cell repertoires in COVID-19. Repertoires were generated with immunoSEQ multiplex PCR, while TCRdb's copy carries only in-frame clones and drops some. The table has some 200,000 clones, approximately 85% seen once. Specimen: peripheral blood. These receptors originate from a woman aged 55-70 years with acute or convalescent COVID-19.

Points on this clone: The sample holds other DNA sequences that translate to the same CDR3. The chain uses TRBV9 and TRBJ2-6; TRBD2 might be the D (5 bases). This CDR3 is built from 15 residues. Germline V gene sequence: CDR1 SGDLS, CDR2 YYNGEE. Trimming shortened V by 1 base and J by 0 bases, and 5 bases separated the two germline ends. The CDR3 DNA follows: TGTGCCAGCAGCGTACGGGACTCTGGGGCCAACGTCCTGACTTTC. Translating gives CASSVRDSGANVLTF.

The rearrangement joins TRBV6-1 to TRBJ1-1; the D is unclear. Germline CDR1 MNHNS, CDR2 SASEGT. Trimming removed 2 bases from V and 8 bases from J, with 12 bases in between. CDR3 size: 13 residues. CDR3 region: CASSETWSFEAFF. The CDR3 DNA follows: TGTGCCAGCAGTGAAACATGGAGTTTCGAAGCTTTCTTT.

About this clone: Relative to the germline gene, one junction end is altered; a read error may explain this. The chain carries TRBV7-7 and TRBJ1-3; 7 nucleotides agree with TRBD1. Germline CDR1 and CDR2: SSHAT and FNYEAQ (reference sequence). The CDR3 covers 15 residues. In DNA form, the CDR3 reads TGTGCTAGCAGCCAGGGACAGTCCCCTGGAAACACCATATATTTT. Its protein is CASSQGQSPGNTIYF.

Remarks on this clone: The sample contains more than one DNA sequence encoding this CDR3. V and J are TRBV5-1 and TRBJ2-7, with 9 bases identical to TRBD1. With 4 bases clipped from V and 0 bases from J, the junction kept 2 bases outside the gene matches. Germline V CDR1 and CDR2: SGHRS, YFSETQ. The CDR3 has 14 residues. CDR3 loop: CASSTTGGSYEQYF. CDR3 sequence (DNA): TGCGCCAGCAGCACGACAGGGGGCTCCTACGAGCAGTACTTC.

The chain is built from TRBV24-1 and TRBJ2-1; TRBD1 matches at 8 bases. The CDR3 is made up of 13 amino acids. V lost 5 bases, J lost 8 bases, and 4 bases stayed unmatched. CDR1 is KGHDR and CDR2 is SFDVKD in the germline V gene. The CDR3 sequence is CATSVPGGDEQFF. CDR3 bases: TGTGCCACCAGTGTACCAGGGGGCGATGAGCAGTTCTTC.

The V and J genes are TRBV3-1 (or the pseudogene TRBV3-2) and TRBJ1-1, with TRBD1 as a possible D gene (6 bases). The V and J ends lost 4 bases and 6 bases respectively, with 12 bases between them. Per germline, CDR1 LGHDT and CDR2 YNNKEL (reference sequence). The CDR3 loop spans 13 amino acids. CDR3 nucleotides: TGTGCCAGCAGCCTACAGGGAAAGGCTGAAGCTTTCTTT. It is translated as CASSLQGKAEAFF.

This chain joins TRBV5-1 and TRBJ2-3; D might be TRBD2 (5 bases). Trimming stripped 0 bases from V and 0 bases from J, with 8 bases between. Germline V gene sequence: CDR1 SGHRS, CDR2 YFSETQ. This CDR3 has 15 residues. The CDR3 is CASSLGAASTDTQYF. In nucleotides, the CDR3 is TGCGCCAGCAGCTTGGGAGCGGCAAGCACAGATACGCAGTATTTT.

The chain carries TRBV30 and TRBJ2-7; D is ambiguous. Germline CDR1 GTSNPN, CDR2 SVGIG (reference sequence). V lost 2 bases and J lost 0, with 8 bases in between. This CDR3 region has 13 residues. CDR3: CAWSPPSSYEQYV. CDR3 nucleotide sequence: TGTGCCTGGAGTCCCCCTAGCTCCTACGAGCAGTACGTC.

V is TRBV7-9 and J is TRBJ2-5, with a weak D call TRBD2 (6 bases). V lost 1 base to trimming and J lost 1 base, with 13 bases between them. CDR1 and CDR2 (germline): SEHNR, FQNEAQ (reference sequence). This CDR3 has 16 amino acids. In DNA form, the CDR3 reads TGTGCCAGCAGCTTAGGCGGGACGGAATTCCAAGAGACCCAGTACTTC. Translating it yields CASSLGGTEFQETQYF.

The sample holds one count of this clone. The chain recombines TRBV12-3 or TRBV12-4 with TRBJ1-5; no firm D call. The CDR3 contains 13 residues. V dropped 2 bases and J dropped 9 bases, with 11 bases sitting between them. The CDR3 coding sequence is TGTGCCAGCAGTTTACTGCCCTCGAGGCCCCAGCATTTT. It encodes CASSLLPSRPQHF.

A few counts support this clone. The chain recombines TRBV28 with TRBJ1-5; the D gene is possibly TRBD1 (5 bases). This CDR3 contains 13 residues. V lost 5 bases, J lost 7 bases, and 12 bases lay in between. CDR1 is MDHEN, CDR2 SYDVKM, per germline. Here the CDR3 DNA reads TGTGCCAGCAGTCTCGACAGCTTCCAGCCCCAGCATTTT. Amino acids: CASSLDSFQPQHF.

This clone was counted a single time. The V call is TRBV28, the J call TRBJ1-6; D uncertain. V was pared by 2 bases and J by 7 bases, with 3 bases between. This CDR3 region has 12 residues. Germline CDR1 is MDHEN and CDR2 is SYDVKM. The CDR3 region is CASSLQNSPLHF. CDR3 DNA sequence: TGTGCCAGCAGTTTACAAAATTCACCCCTCCACTTT.

V is TRBV6-5 and J is TRBJ1-1; weak D call: TRBD1 (5 bases). V was trimmed by 2 bases and J by 5 bases, leaving 9 bases between them. Germline lookup yields CDR1 MNHEY and CDR2 SVGAGI. This CDR3 spans 13 amino acids. The CDR3 DNA sequence: TGTGCCAGCAGTTACGGTGGGGGGACTGAAGCTTTCTTT. Amino acid sequence: CASSYGGGTEAFF.

The chain couples TRBV3-1 (or the pseudogene TRBV3-2) to TRBJ2-1; weak D call: TRBD1 (6 bases). The ends were cut back, 3 bases at V and 4 bases at J, with 16 bases in the middle. Germline CDR1 is LGHDT and CDR2 is YNNKEL (reference sequence). The CDR3 length is 16 residues. This chain's CDR3 is CASSHPKDGTYNEQFF. The CDR3 DNA reads TGTGCCAGCAGCCATCCTAAAGATGGGACATACAATGAGCAGTTCTTC.

The chain combines TRBV10-2 with TRBJ1-1; 12 bases are a match to TRBD1. Per the germline V gene, CDR1 is WSHSY and CDR2 is SAAADI. V trimming: 6 bases; J trimming: 5 bases; junction bases outside the gene matches: 10. The CDR3 has 16 amino acids. The CDR3 nucleotides are TGCGCCAGCAGGGCCGTCCGGGACAGGGGGCGGACTGAAGCTTTCTTT. Translation gives CASRAVRDRGRTEAFF.

The V and J genes are TRBV27 and TRBJ2-7; weak D call: TRBD2 (5 bases). Trimming stripped 5 bases from V and 3 bases from J, with 11 bases between. The germline CDR1 and CDR2 sequences are MNHEY and SMNVEV (reference sequence). The CDR3 is 13 residues long. CDR3 in amino acids: CASSRLYSYEQYF. The CDR3 region has the DNA TGTGCCAGCAGTCGACTATATAGCTACGAGCAGTACTTC.

The chain employs TRBV3-1 (or the pseudogene TRBV3-2) and TRBJ2-5; D might be TRBD2 (6 bases). This CDR3 has 16 residues. From germline, CDR1 is LGHDT and CDR2 YNNKEL (reference sequence). The ends were cut back, 0 bases at V and 8 bases at J, with 19 bases in the middle. The DNA for the CDR3 is TGTGCCAGCAGCCAAGATACGGGAGTGCGGGTGATTACCCAGTACTTC. Protein sequence: CASSQDTGVRVITQYF.

The V call is TRBV6-1, the J call TRBJ1-6, with D possibly matching TRBD1 (5 bases). The V and J ends lost 4 bases and 5 bases respectively, with 9 bases between them. CDR1 is MNHNS and CDR2 is SASEGT in the germline V gene. This CDR3 is 14 amino acids long. DNA of the CDR3: TGTGCCAGCAGTGCGACAGCGAATAATTCACCCCTCCACTTT. Its protein product is CASSATANNSPLHF.

The V gene is TRBV19, the J gene TRBJ1-4; a weak D match, TRBD1 (5 bases). Deletions cut 6 bases from V and 8 bases from J, with 19 bases between. CDR3 size: 15 residues. CDR1 and CDR2 (germline): LNHDA, SQIVND (reference sequence). The CDR3 DNA reads TGTGCCAGTAGAAGTTTCGCAGGGTTAAGGGAAAAACTGTTTTTT. Protein: CASRSFAGLREKLFF.

This chain links TRBV6-5 with TRBJ2-3, with D possibly being TRBD2 (6 bases). CDR3 length: 14 residues. The germline V and J ends were trimmed by 8 bases and 0 bases, with 12 bases remaining between them. The germline V gene encodes CDR1 MNHEY and CDR2 SVGAGI. The chain's CDR3 is CASRRLGSTDTQYF. In DNA form, the CDR3 reads TGTGCCAGCCGCCGACTAGGGAGCACAGATACGCAGTATTTT.

Only one count was recorded for this clone. This chain links TRBV5-1 with TRBJ2-1; 11 bases align to TRBD2. The CDR3 extends over 15 amino acids. Germline V CDR1 and CDR2: SGHRS, YFSETQ. After removal of 5 bases from V and 9 bases from J, the junction contained 10 bases not matched to a gene. The chain's CDR3 is CASRVIAGGLSEQFF. The CDR3 nucleotides read TGCGCCAGCAGGGTAATAGCGGGAGGGCTGAGTGAGCAGTTCTTC.

The CDR3 nucleotides are TGTGCCAGCAGCTCGGGACAGCTAATGAACACTGAAGCTTTCTTT. Residues: CASSSGQLMNTEAFF. This sequence joins TRBV7-8 and TRBJ1-1; TRBD1 aligns across 7 bases. There are 15 residues in the CDR3. Per germline, CDR1 SGHVS and CDR2 FQNEAQ. V lost 4 bases and J lost 0; bases outside the gene matches: 5. Together with reference TRBV7-8 and TRBJ1-1, the CDR3 gives the full variable domain: GAGVSQSPRYKVAKRGQDVALRCDPISGHVSLFWYQQALGQGPEFLTYFQNEAQLDKSGLPSDRFFAERPEGSVSTLKIQRTQQEDSAVYLCASSSGQLMNTEAFFGQGTRLTVV.

V gene TRBV12-3 or TRBV12-4 combines with J gene TRBJ1-1, with D unclear. Trimming pared 6 bases from V and 1 base from J, leaving 6 bases between. The CDR3 is made up of 12 amino acids. Written as DNA, the CDR3 is TGTGCCAGCAGCTACGGGAACACTGAAGCTTTCTTT. This encodes CASSYGNTEAFF.

The chain joins TRBV19 to TRBJ1-5; D call uncertain. Germline values: CDR1 LNHDA, CDR2 SQIVND (reference sequence). This CDR3 has 14 residues. V was shortened by 3 bases and J by 5 bases, with 11 bases between the two germline ends. This chain's CDR3 is CASSIVGRDQPQHF. Written as DNA, the CDR3 is TGTGCCAGTAGTATCGTGGGGAGGGATCAGCCCCAGCATTTT. The entire variable domain, with the rest obtained from reference TRBV19 and TRBJ1-5, is as follows: DGGITQSPKYLFRKEGQNVTLSCEQNLNHDAMYWYRQDPGQGLRLIYYSQIVNDFQKGDIAEGYSVSREKKESFPLTVTSAQKNPTAFYLCASSIVGRDQPQHFGDGTRLSIL.

The chain is built from TRBV7-9 and TRBJ2-7; 11 bases map to TRBD1. Unmatched junction bases numbered 6, after V lost 0 bases and J lost 2 bases. CDR1 SEHNR and CDR2 FQNEAQ come from the germline V gene (reference sequence). The length of the CDR3 is 17 residues. The CDR3 sequence: CASSLAPGQGDTYEQYV. The CDR3 coding sequence is TGTGCCAGCAGCTTAGCACCGGGACAGGGGGATACCTACGAGCAGTACGTC.

The chain carries TRBV7-2 and TRBJ1-2; D not certain. The CDR3 extends over 16 amino acids. Trimming removed 4 bases at V and 2 bases at J, with 17 bases between. From germline, CDR1 is SGHTA and CDR2 FQGNSA. The CDR3 spells CASSYPGSMGNYGYTF. CDR3 in DNA: TGTGCCAGCAGCTATCCGGGGTCTATGGGGAACTATGGCTACACCTTC.